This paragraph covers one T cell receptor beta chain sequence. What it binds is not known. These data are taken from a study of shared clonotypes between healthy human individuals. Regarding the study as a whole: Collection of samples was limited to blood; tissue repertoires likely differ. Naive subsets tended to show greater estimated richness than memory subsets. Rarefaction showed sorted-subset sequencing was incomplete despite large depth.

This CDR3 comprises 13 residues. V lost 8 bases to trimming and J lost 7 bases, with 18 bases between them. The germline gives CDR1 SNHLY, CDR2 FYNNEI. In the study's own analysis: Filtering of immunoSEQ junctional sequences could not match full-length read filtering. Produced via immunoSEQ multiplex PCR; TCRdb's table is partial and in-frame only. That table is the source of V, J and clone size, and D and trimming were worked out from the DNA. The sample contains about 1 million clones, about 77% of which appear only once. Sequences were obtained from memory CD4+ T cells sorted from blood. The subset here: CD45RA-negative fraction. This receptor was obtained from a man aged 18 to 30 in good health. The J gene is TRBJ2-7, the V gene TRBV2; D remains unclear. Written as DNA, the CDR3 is TGTGCCAGCCGGCAGTCTCCCCTGGGGGAGCAGTACTTC. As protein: CASRQSPLGEQYF.